These 3 T cell receptor beta chains share one sample of origin, sequenced in a study of T-cell memory formation after mild COVID-19. Via MiXCR, TCRdb re-called the 5' RACE reads, giving one row per CDR3 protein. The sample carries around 250,000 distinct CDR3 sequences, roughly a sixth recorded once. Sequences were obtained from PBMCs or a T cell subset sorted from them (not recorded which). These TCRs come from a man between 18 and 35 years old who had mild COVID-19 (a few samples of this study predate the infection). Cell type and time point are not known.

This clonotype was recorded a few times. The rearrangement uses TRBV20-1 and TRBJ2-7; D not certain. This CDR3 region has 13 residues. Germline CDR1 is DFQATT and CDR2 is SNEGSKA (reference sequence). With 0 bases removed from V and 1 base from J, the gap between germline ends came to 7 bases. CDR3 nucleotides: TGCAGTGCTAGAGATTCAGTTTCCTACGAGCAGTACGTC. This sequence encodes CSARDSVSYEQYV.

This clonotype occurred a few times. The V and J genes are TRBV28 and TRBJ1-1, with 11 bases aligning to TRBD1. The CDR3 has 15 amino acids. CDR1 and CDR2 from the germline V gene are MDHEN and SYDVKM. V was pared by 2 bases and J by 4 bases, with 3 bases of the junction left unmatched. The DNA for the CDR3 is TGTGCCAGCAGTTTAGCCGGGACAGGGGGCACTGAAGCTTTCTTT. Translated: CASSLAGTGGTEAFF.

The chain employs TRBV7-2 and TRBJ2-5; 10 nucleotides align to TRBD2. This CDR3 spans 15 amino acids. V shed 1 base, J shed 9 bases, and the junction held 8 bases outside the gene matches. Germline CDR1 and CDR2: SGHTA and FQGNSA. The CDR3 DNA sequence: TGTGCCAGCAGCTTAGAGGCTAGCGGGGGTGGGGCCCAGTACTTC. This encodes CASSLEASGGGAQYF.